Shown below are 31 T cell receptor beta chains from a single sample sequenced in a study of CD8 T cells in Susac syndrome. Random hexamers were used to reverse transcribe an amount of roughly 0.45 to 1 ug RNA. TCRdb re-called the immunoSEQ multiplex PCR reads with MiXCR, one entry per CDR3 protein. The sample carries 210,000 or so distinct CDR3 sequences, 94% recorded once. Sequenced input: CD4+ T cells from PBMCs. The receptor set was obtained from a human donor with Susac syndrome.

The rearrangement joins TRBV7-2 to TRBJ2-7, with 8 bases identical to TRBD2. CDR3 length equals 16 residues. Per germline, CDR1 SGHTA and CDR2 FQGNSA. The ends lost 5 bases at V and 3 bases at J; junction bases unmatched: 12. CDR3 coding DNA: TGTGCCAGCAGCCCCCCGGGGGAGCGGGGGCTCTACGAGCAGTACTTC. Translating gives CASSPPGERGLYEQYF.

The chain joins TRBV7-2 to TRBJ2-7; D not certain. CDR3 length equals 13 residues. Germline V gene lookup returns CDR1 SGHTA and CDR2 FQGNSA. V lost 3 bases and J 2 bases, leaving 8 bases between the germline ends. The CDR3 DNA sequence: TGTGCCAGCAGCTTTGACCGGCCCTACGAGCAGTACTTC. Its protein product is CASSFDRPYEQYF.

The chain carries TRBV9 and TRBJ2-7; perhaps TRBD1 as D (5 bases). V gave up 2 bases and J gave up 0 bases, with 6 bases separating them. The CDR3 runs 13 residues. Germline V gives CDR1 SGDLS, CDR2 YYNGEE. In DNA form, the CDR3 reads TGTGCCAGCAGCGTTGACAGCTCCTACGAGCAGTACTTC. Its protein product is CASSVDSSYEQYF.

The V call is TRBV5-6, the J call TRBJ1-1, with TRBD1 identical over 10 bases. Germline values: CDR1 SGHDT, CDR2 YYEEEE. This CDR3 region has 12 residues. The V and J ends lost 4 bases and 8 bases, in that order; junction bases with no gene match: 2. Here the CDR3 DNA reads TGTGCCAGCAGCCGGGACAGGGGAGAAGCTTTCTTT. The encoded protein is CASSRDRGEAFF.

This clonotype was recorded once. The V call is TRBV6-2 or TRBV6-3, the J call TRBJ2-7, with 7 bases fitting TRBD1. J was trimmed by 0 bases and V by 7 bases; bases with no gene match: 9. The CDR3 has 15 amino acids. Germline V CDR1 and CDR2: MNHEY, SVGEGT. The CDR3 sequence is CASTTEQGNSYEQYF. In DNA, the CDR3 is TGTGCCAGCACCACCGAACAGGGGAACTCCTACGAGCAGTACTTC.

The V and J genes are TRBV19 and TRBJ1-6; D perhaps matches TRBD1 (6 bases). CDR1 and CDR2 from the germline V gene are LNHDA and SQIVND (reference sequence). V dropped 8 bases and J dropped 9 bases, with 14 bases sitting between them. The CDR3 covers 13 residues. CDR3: CASATGTVSPLHF. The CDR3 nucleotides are TGTGCCAGTGCGACAGGAACAGTTTCACCCCTCCACTTT.

CDR3 amino acids: CASSYPGDETQYF. DNA for the CDR3: TGTGCCAGCAGTTATCCGGGGGACGAGACCCAGTACTTC. The chain has TRBV28 and TRBJ2-5; perhaps TRBD2 as D (6 bases). Germline V gives CDR1 MDHEN, CDR2 SYDVKM. V lost 4 bases and J lost 5, with 11 bases in between. The CDR3 runs to 13 residues.

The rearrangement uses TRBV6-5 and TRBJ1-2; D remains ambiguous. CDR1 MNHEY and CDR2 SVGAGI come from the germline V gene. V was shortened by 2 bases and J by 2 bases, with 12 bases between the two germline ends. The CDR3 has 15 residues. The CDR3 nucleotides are TGTGCCAGCAGTTACATCGGGCGCGAGAACTATGGCTACACCTTC. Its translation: CASSYIGRENYGYTF.

The CDR3 nucleotides are TGCGCCAGCAGCTTGGAGGGCCGCTCTGGGGCCAACGTCCTGACTTTC. Protein sequence: CASSLEGRSGANVLTF. The chain joins TRBV5-1 to TRBJ2-6; the D is unclear. CDR1 is SGHRS, CDR2 YFSETQ, per germline. This CDR3 region has 16 residues. Trimming took off 0 bases at V and 0 bases at J, with 7 bases between the two ends.

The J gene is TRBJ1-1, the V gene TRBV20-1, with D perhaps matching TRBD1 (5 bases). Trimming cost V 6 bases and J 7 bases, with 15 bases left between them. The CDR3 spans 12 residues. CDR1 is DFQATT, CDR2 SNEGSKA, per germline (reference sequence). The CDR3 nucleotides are TGCAGTGCCGGAAGGGGATCCCATGAAGCTTTCTTT. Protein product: CSAGRGSHEAFF.

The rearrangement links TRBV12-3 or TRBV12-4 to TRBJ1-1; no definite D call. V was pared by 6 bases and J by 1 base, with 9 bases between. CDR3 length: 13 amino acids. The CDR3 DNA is TGTGCCAGCAGGGATAACAGGAACACTGAAGCTTTCTTT. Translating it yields CASRDNRNTEAFF.

This CDR3 is CASSLTPARRETQYF. The CDR3 DNA follows: TGTGCCAGCAGCTTAACTCCAGCTAGGCGGGAGACCCAGTACTTC. The J gene is TRBJ2-5, the V gene TRBV7-3, with D uncertain. The V gene lost 0 bases and the J gene lost 5 bases, with 13 bases spanning the gap. The CDR3 contains 15 residues. Germline CDR1 and CDR2: SGHTA and FQGTGA. The complete variable domain, with remaining parts taken from reference TRBV7-3 and TRBJ2-5, reads GAGVSQTPSNKVTEKGKYVELRCDPISGHTALYWYRQSLGQGPEFLIYFQGTGAADDSGLPNDRFFAVRPEGSVSTLKIQRTERGDSAVYLCASSLTPARRETQYFGPGTRLLVL.

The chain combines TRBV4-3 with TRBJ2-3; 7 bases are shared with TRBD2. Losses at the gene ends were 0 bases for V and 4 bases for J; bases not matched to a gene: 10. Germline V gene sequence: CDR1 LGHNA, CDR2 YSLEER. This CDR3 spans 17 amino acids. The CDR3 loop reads CASSQEDGGGWADTQYF. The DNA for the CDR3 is TGCGCCAGCAGCCAAGAGGACGGCGGGGGTTGGGCAGATACGCAGTATTTT.

CDR3 sequence reads: CSAPRGTSGTDTQYF. Here the CDR3 DNA reads TGCAGTGCCCCTAGGGGGACTAGCGGCACAGATACGCAGTATTTT. This chain uses TRBV20-1 with TRBJ2-3; TRBD2 matches at 10 bases. Germline CDR1 is DFQATT and CDR2 is SNEGSKA (reference sequence). This CDR3 has 15 residues. V lost 6 bases, J lost 1 base, and 7 bases stayed unmatched.

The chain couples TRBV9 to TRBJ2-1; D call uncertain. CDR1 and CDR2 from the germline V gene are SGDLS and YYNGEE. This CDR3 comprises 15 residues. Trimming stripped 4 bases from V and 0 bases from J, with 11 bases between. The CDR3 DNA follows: TGTGCCAGCAGCCGCGGTTCGAGCTCCTACAATGAGCAGTTCTTC. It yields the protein CASSRGSSSYNEQFF.

CDR3 protein: CASTLDRVGYTF. CDR3 nucleotide sequence: TGTGCCAGCACCCTCGACAGGGTCGGCTACACCTTC. V usage is TRBV6-5 and J usage is TRBJ1-2; TRBD1 agrees at 7 bases. This CDR3 has 12 residues. The V and J ends lost 7 bases and 8 bases, in that order; junction bases with no gene match: 7. From germline, CDR1 is MNHEY and CDR2 SVGAGI.

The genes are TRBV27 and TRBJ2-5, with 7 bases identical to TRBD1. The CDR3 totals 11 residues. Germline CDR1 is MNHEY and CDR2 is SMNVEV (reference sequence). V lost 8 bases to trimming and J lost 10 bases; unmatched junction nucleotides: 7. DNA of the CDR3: TGTGCCAGCTCCCGGGACAGTTACCAGTACTTC. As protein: CASSRDSYQYF.

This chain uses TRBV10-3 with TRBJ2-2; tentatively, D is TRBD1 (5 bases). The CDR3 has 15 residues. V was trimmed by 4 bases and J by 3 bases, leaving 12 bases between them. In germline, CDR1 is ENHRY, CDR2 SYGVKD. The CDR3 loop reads CAISVKQVDTGELFF. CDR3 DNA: TGTGCCATCAGTGTGAAACAGGTGGACACCGGGGAGCTGTTTTTT.

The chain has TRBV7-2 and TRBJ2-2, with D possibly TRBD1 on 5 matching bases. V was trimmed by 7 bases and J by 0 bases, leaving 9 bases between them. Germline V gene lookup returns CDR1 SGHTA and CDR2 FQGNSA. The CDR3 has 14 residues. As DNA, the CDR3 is TGTGCCAGCACCCGACAGCCGAACACCGGGGAGCTGTTTTTT. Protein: CASTRQPNTGELFF.

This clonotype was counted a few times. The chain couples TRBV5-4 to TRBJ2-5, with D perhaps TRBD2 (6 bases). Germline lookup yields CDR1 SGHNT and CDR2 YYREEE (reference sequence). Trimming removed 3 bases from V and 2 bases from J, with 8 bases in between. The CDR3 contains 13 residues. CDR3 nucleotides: TGTGCCAGCAGCTCCCGGGAGCAAGAGACCCAGTACTTC. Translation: CASSSREQETQYF.

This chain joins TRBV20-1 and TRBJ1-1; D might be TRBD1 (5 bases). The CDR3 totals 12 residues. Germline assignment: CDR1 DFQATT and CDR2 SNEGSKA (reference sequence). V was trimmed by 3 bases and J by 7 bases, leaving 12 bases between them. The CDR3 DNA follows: TGCAGTGCTAGGGGGGGAGGGGATGAAGCTTTCTTT. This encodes CSARGGGDEAFF.

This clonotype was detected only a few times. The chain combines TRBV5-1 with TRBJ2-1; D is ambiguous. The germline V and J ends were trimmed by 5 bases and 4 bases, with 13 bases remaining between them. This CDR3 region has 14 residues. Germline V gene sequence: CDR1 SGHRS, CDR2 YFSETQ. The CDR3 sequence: CASRYGGDYNEQFF. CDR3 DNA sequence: TGCGCCAGCAGATACGGTGGAGATTACAATGAGCAGTTCTTC.

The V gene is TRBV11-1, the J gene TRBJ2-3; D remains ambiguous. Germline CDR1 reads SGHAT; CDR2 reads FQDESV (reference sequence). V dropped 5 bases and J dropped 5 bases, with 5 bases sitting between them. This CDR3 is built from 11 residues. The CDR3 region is CASSPKDTQYF. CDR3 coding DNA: TGTGCCAGCAGCCCGAAAGATACGCAGTATTTT.

The CDR3: CASSSPDNQPQHF. CDR3 nucleotides: TGTGCCAGCAGCTCTCCAGACAATCAGCCCCAGCATTTT. The chain uses TRBV28 and TRBJ1-5, with D uncertain. The CDR3 is 13 amino acids. Germline loops: CDR1 MDHEN, CDR2 SYDVKM. Trimming removed 6 bases at V and 3 bases at J, with 9 bases between.

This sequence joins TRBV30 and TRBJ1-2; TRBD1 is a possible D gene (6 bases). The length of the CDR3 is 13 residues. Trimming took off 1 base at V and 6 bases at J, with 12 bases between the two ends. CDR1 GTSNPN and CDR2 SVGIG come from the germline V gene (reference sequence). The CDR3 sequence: CAWSAGESNGYTF. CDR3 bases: TGTGCCTGGAGTGCAGGGGAGTCGAATGGCTACACCTTC.

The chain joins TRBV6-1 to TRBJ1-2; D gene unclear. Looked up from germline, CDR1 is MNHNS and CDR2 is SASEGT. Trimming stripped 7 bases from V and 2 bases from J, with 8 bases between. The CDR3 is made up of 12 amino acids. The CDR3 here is CASKPGNYGYTF. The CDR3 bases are TGTGCCAGCAAGCCGGGAAACTATGGCTACACCTTC.

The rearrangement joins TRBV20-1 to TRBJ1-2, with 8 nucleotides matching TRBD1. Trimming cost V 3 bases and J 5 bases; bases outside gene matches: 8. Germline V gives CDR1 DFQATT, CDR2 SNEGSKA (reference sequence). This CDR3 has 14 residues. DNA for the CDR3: TGCAGTGCTAGTACGGACAGGGCCTTTTATGGCTACACCTTC. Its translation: CSASTDRAFYGYTF.

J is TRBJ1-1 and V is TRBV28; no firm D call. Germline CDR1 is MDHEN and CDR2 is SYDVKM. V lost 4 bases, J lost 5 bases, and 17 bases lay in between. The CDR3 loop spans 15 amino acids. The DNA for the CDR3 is TGTGCCAGCAGTTCCCCAGGCGTATTGGGGACTGAAGCTTTCTTT. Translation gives CASSSPGVLGTEAFF.

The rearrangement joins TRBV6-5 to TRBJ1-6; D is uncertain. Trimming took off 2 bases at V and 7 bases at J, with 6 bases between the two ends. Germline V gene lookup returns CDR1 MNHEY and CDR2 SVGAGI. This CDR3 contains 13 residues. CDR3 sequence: CASSYDWNSPLHF. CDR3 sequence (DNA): TGTGCCAGCAGTTACGATTGGAATTCACCCCTCCACTTT.

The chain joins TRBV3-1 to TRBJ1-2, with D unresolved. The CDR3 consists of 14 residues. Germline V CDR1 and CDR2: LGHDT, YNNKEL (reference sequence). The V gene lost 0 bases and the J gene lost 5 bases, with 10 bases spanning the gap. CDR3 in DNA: TGTGCCAGCAGCCAAGACGAGACACTTTATGGCTACACCTTC. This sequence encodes CASSQDETLYGYTF.

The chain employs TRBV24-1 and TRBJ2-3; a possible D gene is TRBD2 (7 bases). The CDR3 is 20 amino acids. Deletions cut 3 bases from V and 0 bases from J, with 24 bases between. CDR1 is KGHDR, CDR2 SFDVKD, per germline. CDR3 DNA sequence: TGTGCCACCAGTGATGCCTTAGGGGGGGGAACACACCCAAGCACAGATACGCAGTATTTT. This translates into CATSDALGGGTHPSTDTQYF.